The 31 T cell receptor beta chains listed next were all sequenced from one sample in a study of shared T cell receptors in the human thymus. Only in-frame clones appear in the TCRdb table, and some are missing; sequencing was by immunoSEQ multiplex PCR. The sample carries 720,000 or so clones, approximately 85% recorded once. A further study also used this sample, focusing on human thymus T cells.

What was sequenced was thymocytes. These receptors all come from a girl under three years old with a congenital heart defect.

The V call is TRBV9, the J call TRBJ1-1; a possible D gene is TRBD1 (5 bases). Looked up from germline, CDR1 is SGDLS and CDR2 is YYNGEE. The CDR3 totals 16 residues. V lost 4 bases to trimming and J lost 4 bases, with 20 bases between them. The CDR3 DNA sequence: TGTGCCAGCAGCACCTCCGGGTGGGGCCTGAGCACTGAAGCTTTCTTT. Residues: CASSTSGWGLSTEAFF.

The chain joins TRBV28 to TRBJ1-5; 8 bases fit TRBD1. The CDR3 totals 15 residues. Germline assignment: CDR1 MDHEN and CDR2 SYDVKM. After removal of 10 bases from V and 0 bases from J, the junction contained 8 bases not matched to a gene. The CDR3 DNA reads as TGTGCCATCCGTAGGACAGGGTTTAGCAATCAGCCCCAGCATTTT. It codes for CAIRRTGFSNQPQHF.

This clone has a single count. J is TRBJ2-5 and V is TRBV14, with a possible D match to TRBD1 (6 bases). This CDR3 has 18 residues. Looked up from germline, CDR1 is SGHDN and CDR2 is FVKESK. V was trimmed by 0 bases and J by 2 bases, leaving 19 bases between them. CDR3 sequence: CASSQDERGTGTQETQYF. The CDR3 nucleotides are TGTGCCAGCAGCCAAGACGAACGCGGAACCGGGACACAAGAGACCCAGTACTTC. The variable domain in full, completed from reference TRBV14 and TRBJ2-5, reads EAGVTQFPSHSVIEKGQTVTLRCDPISGHDNLYWYRRVMGKEIKFLLHFVKESKQDESGMPNNRFLAERTGGTYSTLKVQPAELEDSGVYFCASSQDERGTGTQETQYFGPGTRLLVL.

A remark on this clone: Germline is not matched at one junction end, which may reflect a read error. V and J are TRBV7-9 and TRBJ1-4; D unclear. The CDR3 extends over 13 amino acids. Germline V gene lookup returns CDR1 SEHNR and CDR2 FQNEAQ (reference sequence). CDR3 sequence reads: CASSRRGIEKPLF. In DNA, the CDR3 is TGTGCCAGCAGCCGCAGAGGGATTGAGAAACCGTTATTT.

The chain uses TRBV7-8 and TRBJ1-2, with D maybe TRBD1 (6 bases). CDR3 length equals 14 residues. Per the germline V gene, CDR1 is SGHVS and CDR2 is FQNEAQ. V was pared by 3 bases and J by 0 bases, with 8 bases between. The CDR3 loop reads CASSFWTANYGYTF. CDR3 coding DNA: TGTGCCAGCAGCTTTTGGACAGCTAACTATGGCTACACCTTC.

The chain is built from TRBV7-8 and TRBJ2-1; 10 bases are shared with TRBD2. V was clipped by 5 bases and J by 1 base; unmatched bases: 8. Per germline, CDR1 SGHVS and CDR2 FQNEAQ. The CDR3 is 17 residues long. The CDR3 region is CASSPRAGGLSYNEQFF. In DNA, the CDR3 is TGTGCCAGCAGCCCGAGAGCGGGGGGGTTGTCCTACAATGAGCAGTTCTTC.

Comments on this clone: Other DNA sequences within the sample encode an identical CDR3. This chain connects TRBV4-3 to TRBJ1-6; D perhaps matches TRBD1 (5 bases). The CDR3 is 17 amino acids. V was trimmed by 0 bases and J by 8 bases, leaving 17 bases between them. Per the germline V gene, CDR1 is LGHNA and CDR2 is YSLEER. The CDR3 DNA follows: TGCGCCAGCAGCCAAGACAGGGCTATCAGCCTAGATTCACCCCTCCACTTT. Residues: CASSQDRAISLDSPLHF.

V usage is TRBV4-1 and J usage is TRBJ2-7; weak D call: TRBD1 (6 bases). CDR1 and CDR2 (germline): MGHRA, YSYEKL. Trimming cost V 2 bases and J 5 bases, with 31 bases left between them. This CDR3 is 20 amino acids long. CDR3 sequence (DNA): TGCGCCAGCAGCCAACAATGGCTAGGACAGTCTCCCCATCCCCACCACGAGCAGTACTTC. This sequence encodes CASSQQWLGQSPHPHHEQYF.

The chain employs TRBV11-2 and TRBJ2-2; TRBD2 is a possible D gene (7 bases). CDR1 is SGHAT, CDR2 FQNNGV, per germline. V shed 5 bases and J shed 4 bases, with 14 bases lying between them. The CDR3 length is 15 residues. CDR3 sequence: CASSRGAEVTGELFF. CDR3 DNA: TGTGCCAGCAGCCGGGGGGCAGAGGTCACCGGGGAGCTGTTTTTT.

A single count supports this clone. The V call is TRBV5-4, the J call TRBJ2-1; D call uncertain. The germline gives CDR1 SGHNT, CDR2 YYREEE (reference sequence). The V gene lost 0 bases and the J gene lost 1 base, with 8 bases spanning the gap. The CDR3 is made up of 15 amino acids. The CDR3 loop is CASSLGDRSYNEQFF. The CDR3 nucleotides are TGTGCCAGCAGCTTGGGTGATCGGTCCTACAATGAGCAGTTCTTC. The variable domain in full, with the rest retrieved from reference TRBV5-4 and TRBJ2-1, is ETGVTQSPTHLIKTRGQQVTLRCSSQSGHNTVSWYQQALGQGPQFIFQYYREEENGRGNFPPRFSGLQFPNYSSELNVNALELDDSALYLCASSLGDRSYNEQFFGPGTRLTVL.

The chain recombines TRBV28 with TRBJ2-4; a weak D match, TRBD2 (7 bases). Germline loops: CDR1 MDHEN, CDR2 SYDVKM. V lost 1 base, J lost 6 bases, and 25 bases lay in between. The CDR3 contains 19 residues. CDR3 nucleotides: TGTGCCAGCAGTTTATATGCGGGGGCCCCCCCGGCATTTGGAAACATTCAGTACTTC. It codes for CASSLYAGAPPAFGNIQYF.

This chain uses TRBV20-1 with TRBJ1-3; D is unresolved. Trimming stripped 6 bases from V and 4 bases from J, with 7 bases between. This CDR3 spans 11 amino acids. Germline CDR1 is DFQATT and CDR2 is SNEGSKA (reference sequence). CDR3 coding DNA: TGCAGTGCGGGCCCCGGAAACACCATATATTTT. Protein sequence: CSAGPGNTIYF.

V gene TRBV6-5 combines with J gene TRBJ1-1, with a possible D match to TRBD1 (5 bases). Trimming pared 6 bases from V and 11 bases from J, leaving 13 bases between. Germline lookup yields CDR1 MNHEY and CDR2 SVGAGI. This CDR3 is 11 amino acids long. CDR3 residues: CASRKEGSAFF. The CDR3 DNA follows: TGTGCCAGCAGAAAGGAGGGGAGCGCTTTCTTT.

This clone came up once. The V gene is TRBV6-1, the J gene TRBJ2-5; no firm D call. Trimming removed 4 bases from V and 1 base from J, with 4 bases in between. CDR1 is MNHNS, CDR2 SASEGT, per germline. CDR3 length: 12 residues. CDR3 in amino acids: CASSGAQETQYF. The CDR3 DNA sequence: TGTGCCAGCAGTGGGGCCCAAGAGACCCAGTACTTC.

This CDR3 reads CASSGIAGCTMRRRNEQFF. The CDR3 DNA reads as TGTGCCAGCAGTGGGATCGCGGGGTGCACTATGCGCCGCAGGAATGAGCAGTTCTTC. The chain recombines TRBV2 with TRBJ2-1; D might be TRBD2 (6 bases). The CDR3 is 19 residues long. Between the trimmed V and J ends, which lost 4 bases and 7 bases, there was a span of 29 bases. Germline V CDR1 and CDR2: SNHLY, FYNNEI.

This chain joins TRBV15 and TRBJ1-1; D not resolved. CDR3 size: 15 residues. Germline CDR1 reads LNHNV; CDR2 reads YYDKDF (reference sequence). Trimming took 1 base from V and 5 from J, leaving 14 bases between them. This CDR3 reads CATSRAARSFTEAFF. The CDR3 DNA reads TGTGCCACCAGCAGAGCGGCCAGGTCATTTACTGAAGCTTTCTTT.

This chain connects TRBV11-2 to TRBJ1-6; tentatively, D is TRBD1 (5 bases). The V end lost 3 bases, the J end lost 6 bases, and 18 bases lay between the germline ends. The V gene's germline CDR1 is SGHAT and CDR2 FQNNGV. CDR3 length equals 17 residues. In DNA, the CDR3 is TGTGCCAGCAGCTTGGGAGGACCAGGGACCTCTAATTCACCCCTCCACTTT. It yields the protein CASSLGGPGTSNSPLHF.

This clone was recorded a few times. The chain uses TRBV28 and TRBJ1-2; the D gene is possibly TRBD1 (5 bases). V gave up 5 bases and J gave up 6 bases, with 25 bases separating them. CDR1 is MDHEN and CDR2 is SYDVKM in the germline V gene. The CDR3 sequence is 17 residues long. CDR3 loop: CASSPKAQGTMVDGYTF. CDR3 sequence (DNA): TGTGCCAGCAGTCCTAAGGCTCAGGGAACGATGGTGGATGGCTACACCTTC.

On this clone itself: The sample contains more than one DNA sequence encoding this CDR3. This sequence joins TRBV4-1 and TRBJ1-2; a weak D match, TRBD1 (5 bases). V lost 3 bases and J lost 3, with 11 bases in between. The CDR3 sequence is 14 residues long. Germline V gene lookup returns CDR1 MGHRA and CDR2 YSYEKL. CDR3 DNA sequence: TGCGCCAGCAGCCAGGGCGGGGGGGACTATGGCTACACCTTC. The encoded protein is CASSQGGGDYGYTF.

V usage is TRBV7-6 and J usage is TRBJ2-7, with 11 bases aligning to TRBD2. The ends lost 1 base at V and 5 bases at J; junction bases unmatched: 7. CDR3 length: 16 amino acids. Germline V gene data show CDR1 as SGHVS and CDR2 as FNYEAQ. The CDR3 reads CASSLVAGGPTHEQYF. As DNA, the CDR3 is TGTGCCAGCAGCTTAGTAGCGGGGGGGCCAACCCACGAGCAGTACTTC. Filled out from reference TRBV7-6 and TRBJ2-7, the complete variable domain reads GAGVSQSPRYKVTKRGQDVALRCDPISGHVSLYWYRQALGQGPEFLTYFNYEAQQDKSGLPNDRFSAERPEGSISTLTIQRTEQRDSAMYRCASSLVAGGPTHEQYFGPGTRLTVT.

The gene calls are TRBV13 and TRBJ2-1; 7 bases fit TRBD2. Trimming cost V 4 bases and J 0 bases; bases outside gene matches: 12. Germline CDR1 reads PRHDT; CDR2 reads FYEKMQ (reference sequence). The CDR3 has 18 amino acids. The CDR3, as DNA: TGTGCCAGCAGCTCTCAATACCCCCTAGCGGCCTCCTACAATGAGCAGTTCTTC. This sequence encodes CASSSQYPLAASYNEQFF.

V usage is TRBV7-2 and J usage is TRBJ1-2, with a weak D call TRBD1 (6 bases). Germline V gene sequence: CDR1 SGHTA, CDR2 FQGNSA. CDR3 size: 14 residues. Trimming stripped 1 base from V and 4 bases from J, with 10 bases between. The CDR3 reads CASSLGTAVYGYTF. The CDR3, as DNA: TGTGCCAGCAGCTTAGGGACAGCAGTCTATGGCTACACCTTC.

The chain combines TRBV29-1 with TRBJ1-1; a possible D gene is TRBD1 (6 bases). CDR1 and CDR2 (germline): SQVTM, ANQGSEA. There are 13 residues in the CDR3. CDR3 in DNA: TGCACCTATGGTGTGGGGGCGAACACTGAAGCTTTCTTT. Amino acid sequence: CTYGVGANTEAFF.

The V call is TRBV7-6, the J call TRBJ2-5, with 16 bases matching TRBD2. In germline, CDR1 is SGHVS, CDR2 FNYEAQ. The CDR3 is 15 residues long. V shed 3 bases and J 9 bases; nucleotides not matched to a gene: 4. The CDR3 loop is CASSFPGTSGGAQYF. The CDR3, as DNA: TGTGCCAGCAGCTTCCCAGGGACTAGCGGGGGGGCCCAGTACTTC.

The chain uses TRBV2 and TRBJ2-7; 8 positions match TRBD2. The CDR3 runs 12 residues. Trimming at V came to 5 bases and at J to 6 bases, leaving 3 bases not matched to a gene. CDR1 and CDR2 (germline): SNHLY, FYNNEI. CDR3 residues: CASSTSGLEQYF. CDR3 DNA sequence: TGTGCCAGCAGTACTAGCGGACTCGAGCAGTACTTC.

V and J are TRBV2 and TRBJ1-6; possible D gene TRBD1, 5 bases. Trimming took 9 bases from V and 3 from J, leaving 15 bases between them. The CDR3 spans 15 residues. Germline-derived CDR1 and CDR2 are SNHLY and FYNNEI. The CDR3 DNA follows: TGTGCCAGTTTGACAGTGGCCTTCTATAATTCACCCCTCCACTTT. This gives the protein CASLTVAFYNSPLHF.

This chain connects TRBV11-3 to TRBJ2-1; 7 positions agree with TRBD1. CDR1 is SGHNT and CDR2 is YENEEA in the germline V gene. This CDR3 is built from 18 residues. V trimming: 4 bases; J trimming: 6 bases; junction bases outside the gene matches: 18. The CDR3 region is CASSYPGQSVVGTNEQFF. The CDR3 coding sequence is TGTGCCAGCAGCTACCCGGGACAGTCGGTTGTTGGGACCAATGAGCAGTTCTTC.

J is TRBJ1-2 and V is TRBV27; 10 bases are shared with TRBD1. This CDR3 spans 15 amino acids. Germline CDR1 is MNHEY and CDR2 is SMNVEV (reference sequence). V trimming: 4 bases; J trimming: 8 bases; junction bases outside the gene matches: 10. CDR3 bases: TGTGCCAGCAGTTCCCCCGGGACAGGGGCTGGCGGCTACACCTTC. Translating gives CASSSPGTGAGGYTF.

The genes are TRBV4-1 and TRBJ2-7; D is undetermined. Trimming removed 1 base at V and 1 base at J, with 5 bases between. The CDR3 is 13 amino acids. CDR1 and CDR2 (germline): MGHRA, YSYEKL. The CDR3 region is CASSQGHSYEQYF. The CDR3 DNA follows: TGCGCCAGCAGCCAAGGACATTCCTACGAGCAGTACTTC.

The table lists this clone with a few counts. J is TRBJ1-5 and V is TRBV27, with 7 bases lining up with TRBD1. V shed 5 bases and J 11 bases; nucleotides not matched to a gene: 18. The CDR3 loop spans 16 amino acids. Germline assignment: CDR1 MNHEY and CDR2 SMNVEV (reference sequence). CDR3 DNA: TGTGCCAGCAGTCCGTACAGGACAGGTGCTCAATCCGCCCAGCATTTT. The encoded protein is CASSPYRTGAQSAQHF.

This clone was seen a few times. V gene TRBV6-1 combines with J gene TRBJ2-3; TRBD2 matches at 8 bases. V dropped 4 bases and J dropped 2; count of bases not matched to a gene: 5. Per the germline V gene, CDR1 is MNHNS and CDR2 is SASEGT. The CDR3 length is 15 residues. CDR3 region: CASSVLAGPTDTQYF. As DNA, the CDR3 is TGTGCCAGCAGTGTATTAGCGGGGCCCACAGATACGCAGTATTTT.